This T cell receptor beta chain originates from a study of lymphopenia after photon versus proton radiotherapy. Some clones are missing from TCRdb's copy, which holds only in-frame ones; the method was immunoSEQ multiplex PCR. The sample includes tens of thousands of clones, more than 75% of them seen just once. Study conclusions and caveats: Larger post-nadir TCR diversity loss correlated inversely with survival in deceased patients. Authors raise, but do not show, better survival with proton therapy.

Trimming removed 6 bases from V and 2 bases from J; junction bases left unmatched: 7. CDR3 size: 15 residues. Germline CDR1 is MDHEN and CDR2 is SYDVKM. With regard to this clone: The antigen remains unidentified.

This TCR was sampled from a man of 80 years or more with esophageal cancer. Sequenced here: peripheral blood, sampled from a patient treated with proton-based radiotherapy. The J gene is TRBJ2-3, the V gene TRBV28; 8 bases map to TRBD2. Here the CDR3 reads CASRPSGSITDTQYF. The CDR3 DNA reads TGTGCCAGCAGACCTAGCGGGTCTATCACAGATACGCAGTATTTT.